The present T cell receptor beta chain was sequenced within a study of blood T cells in healthy people across ages. Next came a second PCR, run for 7 to 11 cycles, which used a sample-barcoded 5' primer along with a J-beta primer mix. In TCRdb, the 5' RACE reads were re-called with MiXCR into one record per CDR3 protein. The sample lists 600,000 to 1,000,000 distinct CDR3 sequences; approximately 25% were seen once. For this clonotype: Its cognate antigen is unknown.

CDR1 and CDR2 (germline): LGHDT, YNNKEL (reference sequence). The CDR3 runs 14 residues. Trimming cost V 3 bases and J 4 bases; bases outside gene matches: 3. Study results and caveats: TCR beta diversity, measured per million T cells, fell in a roughly linear way with age. Whereas aged donors had fewer naive CD4+ cells, long-lived donors had more of them and higher diversity.

These sequences were also reported in another study, on T cells of mothers and their children. Per that study: No persistent microchimeric T cell clones were detected.

What was sequenced was blood. The receptor was derived from a boy aged 5 to 17 in good health. The chain is built from TRBV3-1 and TRBJ2-7, with 10 bases that match TRBD1. The chain's CDR3 is CASSHGDRGYEQYF. CDR3 DNA sequence: TGTGCCAGCAGCCACGGGGACAGGGGTTACGAGCAGTACTTC.